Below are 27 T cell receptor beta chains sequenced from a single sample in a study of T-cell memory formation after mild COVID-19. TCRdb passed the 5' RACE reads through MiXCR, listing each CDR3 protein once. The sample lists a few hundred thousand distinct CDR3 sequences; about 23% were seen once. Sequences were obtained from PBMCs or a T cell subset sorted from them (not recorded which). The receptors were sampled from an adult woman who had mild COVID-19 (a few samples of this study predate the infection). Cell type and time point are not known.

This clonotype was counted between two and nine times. The CDR3 here is CASSLGGGTATDTQYF. The CDR3, as DNA: TGTGCCAGCAGCTTAGGGGGAGGGACAGCGACAGATACGCAGTATTTT. J is TRBJ2-3 and V is TRBV7-8, with D possibly being TRBD1 or TRBD2 (7 bases each). The V gene's germline CDR1 is SGHVS and CDR2 FQNEAQ. The CDR3 loop spans 16 amino acids. V lost 1 base and J 3 bases, leaving 14 bases between the germline ends.

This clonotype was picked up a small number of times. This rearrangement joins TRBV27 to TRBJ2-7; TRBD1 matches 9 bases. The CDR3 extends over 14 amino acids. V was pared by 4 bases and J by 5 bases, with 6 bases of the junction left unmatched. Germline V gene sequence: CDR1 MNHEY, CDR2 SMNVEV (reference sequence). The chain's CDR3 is CASSSGQGRHEQYF. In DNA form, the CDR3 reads TGTGCCAGCAGTTCCGGACAGGGGCGACACGAGCAGTACTTC.

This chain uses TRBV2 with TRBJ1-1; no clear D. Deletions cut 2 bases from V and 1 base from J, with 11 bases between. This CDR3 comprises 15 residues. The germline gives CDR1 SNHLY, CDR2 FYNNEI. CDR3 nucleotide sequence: TGTGCCAGCAGTGAAATGGTTACACGGAACACTGAAGCTTTCTTT. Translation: CASSEMVTRNTEAFF.

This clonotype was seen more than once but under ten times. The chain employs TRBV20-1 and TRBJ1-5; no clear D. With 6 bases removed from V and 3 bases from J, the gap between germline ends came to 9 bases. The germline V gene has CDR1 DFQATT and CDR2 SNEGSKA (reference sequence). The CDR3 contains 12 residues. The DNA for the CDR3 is TGCAGTGCGTGGCGACCCAATCAGCCCCAGCATTTT. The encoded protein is CSAWRPNQPQHF.

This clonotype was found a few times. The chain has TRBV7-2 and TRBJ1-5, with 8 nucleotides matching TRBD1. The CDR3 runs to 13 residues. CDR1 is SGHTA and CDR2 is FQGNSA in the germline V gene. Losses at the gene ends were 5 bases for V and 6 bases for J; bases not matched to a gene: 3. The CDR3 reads CASSRTGIQPQHF. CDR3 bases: TGTGCCAGCAGCCGGACAGGGATTCAGCCCCAGCATTTT.

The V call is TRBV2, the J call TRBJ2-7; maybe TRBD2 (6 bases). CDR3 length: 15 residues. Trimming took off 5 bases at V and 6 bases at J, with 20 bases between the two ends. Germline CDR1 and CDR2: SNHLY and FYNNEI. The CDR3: CASSINDPGGSEQYF. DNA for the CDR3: TGTGCCAGCAGTATCAACGACCCCGGGGGTTCCGAGCAGTACTTC.

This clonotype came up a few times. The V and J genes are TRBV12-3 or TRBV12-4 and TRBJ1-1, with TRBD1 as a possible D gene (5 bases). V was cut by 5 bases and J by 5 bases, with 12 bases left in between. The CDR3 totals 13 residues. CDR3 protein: CASSPIRGTEAFF. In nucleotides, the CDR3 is TGTGCCAGCAGTCCAATACGGGGGACTGAAGCTTTCTTT.

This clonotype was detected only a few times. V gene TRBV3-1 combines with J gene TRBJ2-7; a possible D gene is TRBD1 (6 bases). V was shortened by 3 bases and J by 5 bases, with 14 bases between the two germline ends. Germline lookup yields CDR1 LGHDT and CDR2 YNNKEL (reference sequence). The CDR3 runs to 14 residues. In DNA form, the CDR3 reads TGTGCCAGCAGCCATGGCCAGGGGATCGACGAGCAGTACTTC. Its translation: CASSHGQGIDEQYF.

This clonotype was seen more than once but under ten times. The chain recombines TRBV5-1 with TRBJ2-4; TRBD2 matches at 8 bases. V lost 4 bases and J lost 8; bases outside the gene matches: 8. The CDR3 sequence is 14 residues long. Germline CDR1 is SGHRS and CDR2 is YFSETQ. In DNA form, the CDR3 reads TGCGCCAGCAGCCCCGGGGGGGCCGAGGACATTCAGTACTTC. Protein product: CASSPGGAEDIQYF.

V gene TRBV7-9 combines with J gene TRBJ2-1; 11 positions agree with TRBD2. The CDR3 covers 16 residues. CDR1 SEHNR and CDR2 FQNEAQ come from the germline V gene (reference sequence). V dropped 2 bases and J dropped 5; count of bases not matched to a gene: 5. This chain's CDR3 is CASSLPGTSGNNEQFF. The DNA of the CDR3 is TGTGCCAGCAGCTTACCCGGGACTAGCGGCAACAATGAGCAGTTCTTC.

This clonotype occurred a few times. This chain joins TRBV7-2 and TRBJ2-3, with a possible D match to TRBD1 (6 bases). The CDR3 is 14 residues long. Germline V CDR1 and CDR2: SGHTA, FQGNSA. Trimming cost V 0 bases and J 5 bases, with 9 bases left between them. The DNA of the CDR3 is TGTGCCAGCAGCTTAGCTTCACAGGGAGATACGCAGTATTTT. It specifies CASSLASQGDTQYF.

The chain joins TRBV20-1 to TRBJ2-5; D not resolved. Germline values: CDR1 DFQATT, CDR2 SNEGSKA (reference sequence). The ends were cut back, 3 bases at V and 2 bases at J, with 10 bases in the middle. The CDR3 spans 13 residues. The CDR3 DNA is TGCAGTGCTAGTGAAGGGATTCAAGAGACCCAGTACTTC. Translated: CSASEGIQETQYF.

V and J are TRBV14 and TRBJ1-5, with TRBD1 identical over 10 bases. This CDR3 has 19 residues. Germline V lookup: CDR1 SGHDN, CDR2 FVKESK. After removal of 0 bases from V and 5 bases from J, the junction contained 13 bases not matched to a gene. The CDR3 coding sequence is TGTGCCAGCAGCCAAGATTTGGAGCGGGACAGGGGAATTTATCAGCCCCAGCATTTT. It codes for CASSQDLERDRGIYQPQHF.

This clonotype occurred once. The chain's CDR3 is CSARDSLVSADTQYF. The CDR3 DNA sequence: TGCAGTGCTAGAGATTCATTAGTGAGCGCAGATACGCAGTATTTT. V is TRBV20-1 and J is TRBJ2-3; D not resolved. Germline CDR1 reads DFQATT; CDR2 reads SNEGSKA (reference sequence). Trimming stripped 0 bases from V and 4 bases from J, with 14 bases between. This CDR3 region has 15 residues.

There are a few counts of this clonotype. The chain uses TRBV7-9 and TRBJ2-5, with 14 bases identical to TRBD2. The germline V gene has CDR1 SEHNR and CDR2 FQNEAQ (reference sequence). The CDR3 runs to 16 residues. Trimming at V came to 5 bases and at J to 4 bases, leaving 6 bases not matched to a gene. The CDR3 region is CASSLGLAGGVETQYF. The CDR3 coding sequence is TGTGCCAGCAGCCTCGGACTAGCGGGAGGTGTAGAGACCCAGTACTTC.

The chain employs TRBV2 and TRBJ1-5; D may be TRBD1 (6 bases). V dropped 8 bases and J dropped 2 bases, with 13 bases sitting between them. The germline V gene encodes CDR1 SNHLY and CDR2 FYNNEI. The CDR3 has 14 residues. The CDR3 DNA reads TGTGCCAGCCGGGACACCCACGGCAATCAGCCCCAGCATTTT. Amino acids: CASRDTHGNQPQHF.

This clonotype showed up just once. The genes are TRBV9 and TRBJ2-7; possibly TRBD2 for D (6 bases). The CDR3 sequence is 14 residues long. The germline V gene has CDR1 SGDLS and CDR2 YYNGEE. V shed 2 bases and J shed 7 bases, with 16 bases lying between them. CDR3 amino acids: CASSVSGSPLEQYF. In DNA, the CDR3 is TGTGCCAGCAGCGTCAGCGGGTCCCCCTTGGAGCAGTACTTC.

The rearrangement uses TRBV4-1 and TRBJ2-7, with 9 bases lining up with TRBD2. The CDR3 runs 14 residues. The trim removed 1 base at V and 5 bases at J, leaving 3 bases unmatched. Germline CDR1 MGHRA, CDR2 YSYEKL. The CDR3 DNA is TGCGCCAGCAGCCAAGGCCTAGCGGGGCACGAGCAGTACTTC. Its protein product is CASSQGLAGHEQYF.

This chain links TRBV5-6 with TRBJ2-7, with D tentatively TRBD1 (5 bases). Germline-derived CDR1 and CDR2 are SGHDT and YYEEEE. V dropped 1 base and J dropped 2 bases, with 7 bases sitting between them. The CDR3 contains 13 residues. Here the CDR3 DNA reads TGTGCCAGCAGCTTGATACAGGCCTACGAGCAGTACTTC. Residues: CASSLIQAYEQYF.

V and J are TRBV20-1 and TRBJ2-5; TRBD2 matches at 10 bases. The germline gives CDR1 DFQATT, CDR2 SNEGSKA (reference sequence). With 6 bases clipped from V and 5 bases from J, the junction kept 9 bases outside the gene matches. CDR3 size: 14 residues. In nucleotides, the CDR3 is TGCAGTGCGGGGCTAGCGGGGGCGCGGGAGACCCAGTACTTC. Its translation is CSAGLAGARETQYF.

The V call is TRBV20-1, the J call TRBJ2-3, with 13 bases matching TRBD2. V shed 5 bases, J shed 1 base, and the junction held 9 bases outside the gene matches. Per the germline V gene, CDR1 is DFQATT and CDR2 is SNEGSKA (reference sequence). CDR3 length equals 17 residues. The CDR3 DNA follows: TGCAGTGCTGGAAGGACTAGCGGGAGTGGTGGCACAGATACGCAGTATTTT. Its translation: CSAGRTSGSGGTDTQYF.

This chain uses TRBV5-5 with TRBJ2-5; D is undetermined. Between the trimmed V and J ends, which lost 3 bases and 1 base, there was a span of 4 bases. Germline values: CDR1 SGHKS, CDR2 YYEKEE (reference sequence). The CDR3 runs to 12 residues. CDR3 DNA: TGTGCCAGCAGCTGGCCCCAAGAGACCCAGTACTTC. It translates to CASSWPQETQYF.

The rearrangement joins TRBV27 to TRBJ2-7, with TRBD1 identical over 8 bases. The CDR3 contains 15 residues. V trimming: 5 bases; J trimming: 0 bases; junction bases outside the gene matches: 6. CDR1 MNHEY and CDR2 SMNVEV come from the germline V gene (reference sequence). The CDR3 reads CASSEQGVFSYEQYF. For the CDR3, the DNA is TGTGCCAGCAGTGAACAGGGGGTCTTCTCCTACGAGCAGTACTTC.

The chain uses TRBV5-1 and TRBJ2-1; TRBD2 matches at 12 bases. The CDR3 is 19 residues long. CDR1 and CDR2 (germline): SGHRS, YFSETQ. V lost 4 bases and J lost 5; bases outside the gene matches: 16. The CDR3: CASSGPTSGGPDPHNEQFF. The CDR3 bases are TGCGCCAGCAGCGGCCCGACTAGCGGGGGACCCGATCCACACAATGAGCAGTTCTTC.

CDR3 sequence: CASSDLGPASGYTF. In DNA form, the CDR3 reads TGTGCCAGCAGTGATCTCGGGCCGGCGAGTGGCTACACCTTC. This sequence joins TRBV2 and TRBJ1-2; D unclear. V lost 3 bases to trimming and J lost 7 bases, with 15 bases between them. This CDR3 comprises 14 residues. The V gene's germline CDR1 is SNHLY and CDR2 FYNNEI.

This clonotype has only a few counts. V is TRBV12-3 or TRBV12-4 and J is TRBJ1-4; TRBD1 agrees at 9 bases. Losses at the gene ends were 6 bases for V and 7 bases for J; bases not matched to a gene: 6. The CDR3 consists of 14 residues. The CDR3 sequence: CASRGTGRGEKLFF. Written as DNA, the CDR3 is TGTGCCAGCAGAGGGACAGGGAGAGGTGAAAAACTGTTTTTT.

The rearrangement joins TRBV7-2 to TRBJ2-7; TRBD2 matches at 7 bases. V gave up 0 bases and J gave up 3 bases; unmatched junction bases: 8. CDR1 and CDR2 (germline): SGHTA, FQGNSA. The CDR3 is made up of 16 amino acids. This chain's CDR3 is CASSLAGGPAGYEQYF. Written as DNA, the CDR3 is TGTGCCAGCAGCTTAGCGGGAGGGCCCGCCGGCTACGAGCAGTACTTC. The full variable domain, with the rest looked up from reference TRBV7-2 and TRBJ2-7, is GAGVSQSPSNKVTEKGKDVELRCDPISGHTALYWYRQSLGQGLEFLIYFQGNSAPDKSGLPSDRFSAERTGGSVSTLTIQRTQQEDSAVYLCASSLAGGPAGYEQYFGPGTRLTVT.